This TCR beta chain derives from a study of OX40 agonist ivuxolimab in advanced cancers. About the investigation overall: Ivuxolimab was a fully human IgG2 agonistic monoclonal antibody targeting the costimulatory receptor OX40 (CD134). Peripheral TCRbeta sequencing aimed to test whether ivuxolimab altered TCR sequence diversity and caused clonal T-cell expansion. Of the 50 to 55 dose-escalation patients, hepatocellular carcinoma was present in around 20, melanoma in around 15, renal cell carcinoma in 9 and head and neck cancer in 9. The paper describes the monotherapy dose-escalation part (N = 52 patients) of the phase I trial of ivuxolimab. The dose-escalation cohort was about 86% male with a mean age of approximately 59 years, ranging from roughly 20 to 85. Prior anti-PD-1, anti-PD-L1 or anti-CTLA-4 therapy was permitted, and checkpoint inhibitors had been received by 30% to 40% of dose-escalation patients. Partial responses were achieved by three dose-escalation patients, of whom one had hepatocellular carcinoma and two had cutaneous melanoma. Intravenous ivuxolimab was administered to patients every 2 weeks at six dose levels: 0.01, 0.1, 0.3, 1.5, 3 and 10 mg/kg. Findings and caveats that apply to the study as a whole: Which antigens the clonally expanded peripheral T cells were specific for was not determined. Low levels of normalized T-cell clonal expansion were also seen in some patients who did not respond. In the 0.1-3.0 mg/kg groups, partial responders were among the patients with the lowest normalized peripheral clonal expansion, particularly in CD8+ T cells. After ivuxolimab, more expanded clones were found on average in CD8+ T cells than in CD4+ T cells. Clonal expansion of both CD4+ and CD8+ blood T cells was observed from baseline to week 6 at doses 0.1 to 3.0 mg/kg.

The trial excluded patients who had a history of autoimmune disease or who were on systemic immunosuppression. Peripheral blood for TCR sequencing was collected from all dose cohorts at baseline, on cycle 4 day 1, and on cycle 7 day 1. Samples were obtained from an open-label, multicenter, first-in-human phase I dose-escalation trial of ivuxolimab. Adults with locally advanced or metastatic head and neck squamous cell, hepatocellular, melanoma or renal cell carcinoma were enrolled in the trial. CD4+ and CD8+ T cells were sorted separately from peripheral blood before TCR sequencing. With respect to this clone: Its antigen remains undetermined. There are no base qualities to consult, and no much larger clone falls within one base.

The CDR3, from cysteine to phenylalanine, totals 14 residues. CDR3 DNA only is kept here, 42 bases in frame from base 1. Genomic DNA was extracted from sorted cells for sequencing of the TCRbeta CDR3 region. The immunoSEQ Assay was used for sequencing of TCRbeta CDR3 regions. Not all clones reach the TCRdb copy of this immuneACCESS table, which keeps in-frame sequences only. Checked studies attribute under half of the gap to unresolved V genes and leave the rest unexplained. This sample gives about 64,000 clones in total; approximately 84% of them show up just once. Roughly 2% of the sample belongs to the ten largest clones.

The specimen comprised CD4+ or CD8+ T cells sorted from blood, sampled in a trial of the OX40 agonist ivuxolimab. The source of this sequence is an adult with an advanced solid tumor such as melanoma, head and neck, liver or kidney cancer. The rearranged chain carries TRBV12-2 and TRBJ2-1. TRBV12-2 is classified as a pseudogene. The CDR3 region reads CASRFEWGCNEQFF. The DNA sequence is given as TGTGCAAGTCGCTTTGAATGGGGATGCAATGAGCAGTTCTTC.